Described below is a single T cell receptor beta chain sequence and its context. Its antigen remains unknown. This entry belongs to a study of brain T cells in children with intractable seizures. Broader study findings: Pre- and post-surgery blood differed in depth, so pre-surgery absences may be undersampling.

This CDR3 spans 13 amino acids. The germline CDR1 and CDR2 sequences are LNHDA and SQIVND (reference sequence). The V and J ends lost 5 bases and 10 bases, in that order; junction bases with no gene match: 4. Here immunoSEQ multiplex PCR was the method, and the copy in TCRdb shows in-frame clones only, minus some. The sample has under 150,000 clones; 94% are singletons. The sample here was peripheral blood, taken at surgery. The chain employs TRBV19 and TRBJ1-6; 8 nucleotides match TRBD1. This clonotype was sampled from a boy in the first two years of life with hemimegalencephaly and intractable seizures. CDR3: CASSWTGQSPLHF. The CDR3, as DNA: TGTGCCAGTAGTTGGACAGGGCAGTCACCCCTCCACTTT.